This T cell receptor beta chain was captured by sequencing in a study of blood T cell repertoires in COVID-19 (dated by TCRdb to between 2020 and 2021). With respect to the entire study: Samples from collaborators originated in the United States, Italy and Spain and spanned both the acute and convalescent phases of COVID-19. Where HLA class I and class II types were available, the types were taken from metadata supplied by the sample provider, not from assay-based typing. The repertoires were made available in a free public database intended to serve as a resource for research on the immune response to SARS-CoV-2. The prospective study material was composed of cDNA or gDNA derived from T cells, B-cell-depleted T cells, or PBMCs. The sample metadata nearly always contained a de-identified subject ID, COVID-19 status, age in years and sex. The samples were drawn from the first 160 participants of the ongoing ImmuneRACE study and from more than 1,000 subjects provided by 6 global collaborators. Deeply sampled blood TCRbeta repertoires from subjects exposed to, actively infected with, or recovered from COVID-19 were included in the dataset.

Comments on this clone: The target of this receptor is not known. The junction departs from the called germline gene at one end, perhaps through a read error.

CDR1 and CDR2 were assigned from the germline V gene as SGHRS and YFSETQ. The CDR3, from cysteine to phenylalanine, totals 15 residues. The sequence is cut down to CDR3 DNA, 45 bases in frame from base 1. TCRbeta CDR3 regions were amplified from genomic DNA by means of the immunoSEQ Assay, a bias-controlled multiplex PCR. The source study handled its data this way. Nucleated cell counts per sample were estimated from amplification of reference gene primers within the assay. To quantify the absolute abundance of each unique TCRbeta CDR3 rearrangement, sequence reads were collapsed and filtered. For each sample, productive Simpson clonality was calculated as the square root of Simpson's diversity index over productive rearrangements. The table comes from immuneACCESS by way of TCRdb, which keeps in-frame sequences with V and J called. Part of the clones is missing from these tables; in studies checked, under half for an unresolved V gene and the rest for unknown reasons. The V and J calls and clone size are taken from that table; D and trimming were inferred from the DNA. The sample table holds under 350,000 clones, of which around 89% were seen once. Jointly, the top ten make up roughly 5% of the sample.

The paper as a whole reports these results and caveats: Clinical and demographic metadata were provided uncurated, with the amount varying by source and participant.

Each collaborating institution followed its own protocols to collect whole blood in K2EDTA tubes. For TCRbeta analysis, collaborators shipped samples in one of three forms: frozen whole blood, isolated PBMCs, or DNA extracted from either of those sample types. Sequenced input: peripheral blood. This clonotype was obtained from a man aged 35 to 55 with acute or convalescent COVID-19. Recombination linked TRBV5-1 to TRBJ2-7, and 10 junction bases match TRBD2. The CDR3 amino acid sequence is: CASSLLAGSSHEQYF. The DNA reads TGCGCCAGCAGCTTACTAGCGGGGAGCTCCCACGAGCAGTACTTC.